Only one count was recorded for the clone carrying this T cell receptor beta chain. What it binds is not known. These data belong to a study of T cell responses to AZD1222 COVID-19 vaccine. Study at large: Whether given at about 4 or about 12 weeks, second doses were pooled.

Regarding the study as a whole: Nearly half of spike-specific TCRs reportedly target unmutated variant regions. Baseline testing showed seropositivity in only a handful of AZD1222 recipients.

CDR1 is LNHDA, CDR2 SQIVND, per germline (reference sequence). CDR3 length: 14 residues. V trimming: 9 bases; J trimming: 4 bases; junction bases outside the gene matches: 8. Profiling relied on immunoSEQ multiplex PCR, and the TCRdb table lists in-frame clones only, not all of them. The sample contains 100,000 or so clones, about nine tenths of which appear only once. The chain carries TRBV19 and TRBJ1-3; 8 bases agree with TRBD1. This TCR was recovered from an adult in good health. Material: peripheral blood, obtained on day 0 of AZD1222 vaccination. CDR3 DNA: TGTGCCAGCTTCCGCAGGGGGCAGGGAAACACCATATATTTT. This translates into CASFRRGQGNTIYF.